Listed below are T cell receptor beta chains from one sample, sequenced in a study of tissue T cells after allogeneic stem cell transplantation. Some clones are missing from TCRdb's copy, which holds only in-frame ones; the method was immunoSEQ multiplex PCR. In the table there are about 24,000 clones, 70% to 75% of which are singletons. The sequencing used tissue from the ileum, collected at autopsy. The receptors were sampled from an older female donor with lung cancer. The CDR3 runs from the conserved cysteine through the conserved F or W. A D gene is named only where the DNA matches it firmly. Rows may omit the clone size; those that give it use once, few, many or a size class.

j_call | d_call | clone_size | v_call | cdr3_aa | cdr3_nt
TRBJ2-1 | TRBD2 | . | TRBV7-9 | CASSVDGGRVYNEQFF | TGTGCCAGCAGCGTCGACGGCGGGAGGGTCTACAATGAGCAGTTCTTC
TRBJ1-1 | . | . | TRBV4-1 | CASSQDYGGKAFF | TGCGCCAGCAGCCAAGACTACGGGGGCAAAGCTTTCTTT
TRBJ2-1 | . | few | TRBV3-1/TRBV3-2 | CASSPTVTAYEQFF | TGTGCCAGCAGCCCCACGGTTACGGCCTATGAGCAGTTCTTC
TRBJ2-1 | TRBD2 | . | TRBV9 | CASSTRLAGVQIQREQFF | TGTGCCAGCAGCACACGACTAGCGGGAGTACAAATACAGCGGGAGCAGTTCTTC
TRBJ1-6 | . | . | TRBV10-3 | CAISESRQRVSPLHF | TGTGCCATCAGTGAGTCCAGGCAGAGAGTTTCACCCCTCCACTTT
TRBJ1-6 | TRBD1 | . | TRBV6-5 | CASSRTGLNSPLHF | TGTGCCAGCAGTAGGACAGGACTAAATTCACCCCTCCACTTT
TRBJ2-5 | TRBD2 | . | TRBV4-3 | CASSQDPSSGGAGETQYF | TGCGCCAGCAGCCAAGATCCCAGTAGCGGGGGGGCTGGGGAGACCCAGTACTTC
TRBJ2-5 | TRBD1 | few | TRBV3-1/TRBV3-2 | CASSQVSGDSLGETQYF | TGTGCCAGCAGCCAAGTTTCTGGGGACAGTTTAGGGGAGACCCAGTACTTC
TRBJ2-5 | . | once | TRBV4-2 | CASSPNGPRGWETQYF | TGTGCCAGCAGCCCAAACGGGCCCCGCGGTTGGGAGACCCAGTACTTC
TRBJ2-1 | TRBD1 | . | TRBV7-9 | CASSFHGQGDEQFF | TGTGCCAGCAGCTTCCATGGACAGGGCGATGAGCAGTTCTTC
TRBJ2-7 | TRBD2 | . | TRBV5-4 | CASSLTLGGIREQYF | TGTGCCAGCAGCTTGACCCTGGGGGGGATCCGCGAGCAGTACTTC
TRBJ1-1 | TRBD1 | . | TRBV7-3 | CASSQQGGTEAFF | TGTGCCAGCAGCCAGCAGGGGGGCACTGAAGCTTTCTTT
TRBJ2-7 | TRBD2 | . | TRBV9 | CASSVGSPSGGAYEQYF | TGTGCCAGCAGCGTAGGATCCCCTAGCGGGGGGGCCTACGAGCAGTACTTC
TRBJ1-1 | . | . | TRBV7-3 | CASSPRRDSEAFF | TGTGCCAGCAGCCCCCGCCGGGATAGCGAAGCTTTCTTT
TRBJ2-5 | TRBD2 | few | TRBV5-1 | CATKVGGGQETQYF | TGCGCCACCAAAGTCGGCGGGGGGCAAGAGACCCAGTACTTC
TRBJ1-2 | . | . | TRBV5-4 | CASSLVRGGYTF | TGTGCCAGCAGCTTGGTGCGGGGGGGCTACACCTTC
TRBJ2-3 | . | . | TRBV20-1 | CSTRPDTQYF | TGCAGTACCCGTCCAGATACGCAGTATTTT
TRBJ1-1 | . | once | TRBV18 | CASSPPSGTEAFF | TGTGCCAGCTCACCGCCGTCGGGGACTGAAGCTTTCTTT
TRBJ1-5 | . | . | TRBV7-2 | CASSKNPTGDSNQPQHF | TGTGCCAGCAGCAAAAACCCGACTGGGGATAGCAATCAGCCCCAGCATTTT
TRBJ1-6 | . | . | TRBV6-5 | CASSYWGGLNNSPLHF | TGTGCCAGCAGTTACTGGGGGGGATTGAATAATTCACCCCTCCACTTT
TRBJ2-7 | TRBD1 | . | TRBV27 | CASSSRGRSYEQYF | TGTGCCAGCAGTTCCAGGGGGCGCTCCTACGAGCAGTACTTC
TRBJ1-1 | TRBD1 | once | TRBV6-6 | CATYSGTGGTEAFF | TGTGCCACATATTCCGGGACAGGGGGCACTGAAGCTTTCTTT
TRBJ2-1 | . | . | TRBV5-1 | CASSLRAGGFYNEQFF | TGCGCCAGCAGCTTGCGAGCGGGCGGATTTTACAATGAGCAGTTCTTC
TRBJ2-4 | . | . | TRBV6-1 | CASSEESEANIQYF | TGTGCCAGCAGTGAAGAAAGCGAGGCAAACATTCAGTACTTC
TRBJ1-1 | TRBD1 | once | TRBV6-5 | CASRSAGTGGESTFF | TGTGCCAGCAGAAGCGCCGGGACAGGGGGGGAATCAACTTTCTTT
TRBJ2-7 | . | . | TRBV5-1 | CASSLSQGPSYEQYF | TGCGCCAGCAGCTTGTCACAGGGCCCATCCTACGAGCAGTACTTC
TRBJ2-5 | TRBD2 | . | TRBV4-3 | CASSQESSSGLDETQYF | TGCGCCAGCAGCCAAGAGTCCTCTAGCGGCTTAGACGAGACCCAGTACTTC
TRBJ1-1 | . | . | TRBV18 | CASSLVPPNTEAFF | TGTGCCAGCTCACTAGTCCCTCCGAACACTGAAGCTTTCTTT
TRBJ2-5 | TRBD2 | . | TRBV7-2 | CASKRDFQETQYF | TGTGCCAGTAAGCGGGACTTTCAAGAGACCCAGTACTTC
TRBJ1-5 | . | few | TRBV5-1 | CASSWSPGSYQPQHF | TGCGCCAGCAGCTGGTCTCCCGGGAGCTATCAGCCCCAGCATTTT
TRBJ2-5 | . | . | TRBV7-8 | CASSLGGSVQETQYF | TGTGCCAGCAGCTTAGGTGGGAGCGTACAAGAGACCCAGTACTTC
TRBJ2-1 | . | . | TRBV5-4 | CASSPGGPRSYNEQFF | TGTGCCAGCAGCCCCGGGGGGCCCCGGAGCTACAATGAGCAGTTCTTC
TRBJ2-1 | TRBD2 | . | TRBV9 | CASSPAGTSGGLGYNEQFF | TGTGCCAGCAGCCCCGCCGGGACTAGCGGGGGGTTGGGTTACAATGAGCAGTTCTTC
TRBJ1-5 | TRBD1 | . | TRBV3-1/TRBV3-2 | CASSEPGQGQPQHF | TGTGCCAGCAGCGAACCGGGACAGGGGCAGCCCCAGCATTTT
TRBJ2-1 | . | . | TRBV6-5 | CASSPQQRLNEQFF | TGTGCCAGCAGTCCCCAGCAGCGTCTAAATGAGCAGTTCTTC
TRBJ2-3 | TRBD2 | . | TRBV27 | CASSLWSSGGKADTQYF | TGTGCCAGCAGTTTATGGTCTAGCGGGGGGAAGGCAGATACGCAGTATTTT
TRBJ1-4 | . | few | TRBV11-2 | CASSIGQGWNEKLFF | TGTGCCAGCAGTATAGGGCAGGGGTGGAATGAAAAACTGTTTTTT